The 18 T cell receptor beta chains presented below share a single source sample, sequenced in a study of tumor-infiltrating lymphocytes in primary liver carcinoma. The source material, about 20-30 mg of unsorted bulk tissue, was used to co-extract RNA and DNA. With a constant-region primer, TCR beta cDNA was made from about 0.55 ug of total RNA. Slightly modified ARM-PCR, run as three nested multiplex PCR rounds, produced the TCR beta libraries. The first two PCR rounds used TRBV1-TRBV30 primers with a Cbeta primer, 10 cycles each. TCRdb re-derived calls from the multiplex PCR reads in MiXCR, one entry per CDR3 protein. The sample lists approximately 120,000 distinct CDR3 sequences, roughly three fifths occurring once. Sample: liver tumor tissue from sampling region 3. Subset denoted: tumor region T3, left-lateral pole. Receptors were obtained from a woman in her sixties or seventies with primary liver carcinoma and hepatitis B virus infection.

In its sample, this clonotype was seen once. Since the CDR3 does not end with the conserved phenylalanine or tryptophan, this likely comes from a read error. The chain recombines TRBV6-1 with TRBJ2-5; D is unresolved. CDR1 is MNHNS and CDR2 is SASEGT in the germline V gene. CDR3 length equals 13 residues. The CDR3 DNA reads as TGTGTCAGCAAAGAATGGGAAGGGGAGACCCAGTACTCC. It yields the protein CVSKEWEGETQYS.

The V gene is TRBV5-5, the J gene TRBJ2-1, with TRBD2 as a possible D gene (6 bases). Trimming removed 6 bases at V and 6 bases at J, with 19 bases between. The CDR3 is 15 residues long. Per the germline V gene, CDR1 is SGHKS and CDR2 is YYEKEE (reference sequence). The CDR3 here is CASNSRGAETNEQFF. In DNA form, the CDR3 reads TGTGCCAGCAACTCGCGCGGGGCTGAAACCAATGAGCAGTTCTTC.

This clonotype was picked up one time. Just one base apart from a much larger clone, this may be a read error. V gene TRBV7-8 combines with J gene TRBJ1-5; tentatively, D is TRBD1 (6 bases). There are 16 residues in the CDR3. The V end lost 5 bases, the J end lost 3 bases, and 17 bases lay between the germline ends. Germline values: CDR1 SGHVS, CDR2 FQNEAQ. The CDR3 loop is CASSESRRDTNQPQHF. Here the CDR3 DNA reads TGTGCCAGCAGCGAATCACGTAGGGACACCAATCAGCCCCAGCATTTT.

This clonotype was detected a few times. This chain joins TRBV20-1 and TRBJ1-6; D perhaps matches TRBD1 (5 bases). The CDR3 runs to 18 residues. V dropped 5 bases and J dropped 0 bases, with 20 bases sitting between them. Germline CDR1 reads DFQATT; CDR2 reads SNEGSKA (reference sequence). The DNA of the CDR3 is TGCAGTGCTGGGGGGACGGGGGACGGGCTCTCCTATAATTCACCCCTCCACTTT. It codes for CSAGGTGDGLSYNSPLHF.

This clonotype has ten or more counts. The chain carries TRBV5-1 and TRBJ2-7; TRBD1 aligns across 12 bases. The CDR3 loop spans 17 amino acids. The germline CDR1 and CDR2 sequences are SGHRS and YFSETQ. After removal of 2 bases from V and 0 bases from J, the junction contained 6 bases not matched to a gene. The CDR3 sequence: CASSLPGQGAFSYEQYF. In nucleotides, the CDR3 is TGCGCCAGCAGCTTACCGGGACAGGGGGCTTTCTCCTACGAGCAGTACTTC.

The CDR3 reads CSVAPPGQGTETQYF. In DNA, the CDR3 is TGCAGCGTTGCACCCCCCGGACAAGGGACGGAAACGCAGTATTTT. The chain combines TRBV29-1 with TRBJ2-3, with D possibly called TRBD1 or TRBD2 (5 bases each). Germline CDR1 is SQVTM and CDR2 is ANQGSEA. V dropped 4 bases and J dropped 9 bases, with 23 bases sitting between them. This CDR3 comprises 15 residues.

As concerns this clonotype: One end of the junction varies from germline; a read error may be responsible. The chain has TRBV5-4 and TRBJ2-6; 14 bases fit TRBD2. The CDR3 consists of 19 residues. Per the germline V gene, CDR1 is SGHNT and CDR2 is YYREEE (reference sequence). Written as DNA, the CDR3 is TGTGCCAGCAGCCAGGGGGGGACTAGCGGGAGCTCTGGGGCCATCGTCCTGACTTTC. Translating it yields CASSQGGTSGSSGAIVLTF.

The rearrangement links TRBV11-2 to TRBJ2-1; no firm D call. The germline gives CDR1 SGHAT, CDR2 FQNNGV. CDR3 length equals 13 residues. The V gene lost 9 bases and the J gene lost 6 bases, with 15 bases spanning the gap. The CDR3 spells CARSPLMRNEQFF. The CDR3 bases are TGTGCCAGGAGCCCTCTTATGCGCAATGAGCAGTTCTTC. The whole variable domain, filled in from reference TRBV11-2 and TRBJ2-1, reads EAGVAQSPRYKIIEKRQSVAFWCNPISGHATLYWYQQILGQGPKLLIQFQNNGVVDDSQLPKDRFSAERLKGVDSTLKIQPAKLEDSAVYLCARSPLMRNEQFFGPGTRLTVL.

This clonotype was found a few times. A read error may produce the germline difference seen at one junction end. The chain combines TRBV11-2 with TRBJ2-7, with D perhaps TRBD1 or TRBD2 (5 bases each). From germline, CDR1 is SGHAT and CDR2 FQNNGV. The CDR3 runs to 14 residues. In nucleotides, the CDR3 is TGTGCCAGCACAGCTTACCGGGGCGCCTACGAACAGTACTTC. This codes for CASTAYRGAYEQYF.

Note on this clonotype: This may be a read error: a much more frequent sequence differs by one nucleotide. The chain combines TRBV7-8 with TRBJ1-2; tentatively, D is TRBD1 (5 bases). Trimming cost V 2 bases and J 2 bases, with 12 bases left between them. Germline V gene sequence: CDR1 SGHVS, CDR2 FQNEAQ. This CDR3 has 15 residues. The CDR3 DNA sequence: TGTGCCAGCAGCTTATCTCGGACAAAAAACTATGGCTACACCTTC. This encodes CASSLSRTKNYGYTF. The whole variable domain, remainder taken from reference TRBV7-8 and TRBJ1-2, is GAGVSQSPRYKVAKRGQDVALRCDPISGHVSLFWYQQALGQGPEFLTYFQNEAQLDKSGLPSDRFFAERPEGSVSTLKIQRTQQEDSAVYLCASSLSRTKNYGYTFGSGTRLTVV.

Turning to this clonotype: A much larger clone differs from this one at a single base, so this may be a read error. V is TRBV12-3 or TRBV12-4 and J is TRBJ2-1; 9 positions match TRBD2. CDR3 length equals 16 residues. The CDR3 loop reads CAISSTSGTSIHEQFF. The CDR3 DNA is TGTGCCATCAGTTCTACTTCCGGGACTAGCATTCATGAGCAGTTCTTC.

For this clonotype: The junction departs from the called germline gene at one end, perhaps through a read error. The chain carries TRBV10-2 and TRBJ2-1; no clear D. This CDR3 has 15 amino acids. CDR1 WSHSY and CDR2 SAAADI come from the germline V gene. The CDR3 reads CASSDVRGWPNGQFF. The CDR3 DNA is TGCGCCAGCAGTGACGTTCGAGGATGGCCCAATGGGCAGTTCTTC.

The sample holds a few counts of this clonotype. The CDR3: CASVRGISYEQYF. CDR3 bases: TGTGCCAGCGTTAGGGGGATCTCCTACGAGCAGTACTTC. The chain uses TRBV28 and TRBJ2-7; possible D gene TRBD1, 6 bases. Germline assignment: CDR1 MDHEN and CDR2 SYDVKM. The CDR3 covers 13 residues. Trimming stripped 8 bases from V and 0 bases from J, with 11 bases between. The whole variable domain, filled in from reference TRBV28 and TRBJ2-7, reads DVKVTQSSRYLVKRTGEKVFLECVQDMDHENMFWYRQDPGLGLRLIYFSYDVKMKEKGDIPEGYSVSREKKERFSLILESASTNQTSMYLCASVRGISYEQYFGPGTRLTVT.

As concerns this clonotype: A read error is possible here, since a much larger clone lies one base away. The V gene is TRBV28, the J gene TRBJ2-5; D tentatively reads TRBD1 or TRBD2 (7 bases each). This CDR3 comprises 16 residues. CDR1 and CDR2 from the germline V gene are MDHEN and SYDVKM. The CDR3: CVSRGGDSLRRETQYF. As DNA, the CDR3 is TGTGTCAGCAGGGGGGGGGACTCTCTGCGGAGGGAGACCCAGTACTTC.

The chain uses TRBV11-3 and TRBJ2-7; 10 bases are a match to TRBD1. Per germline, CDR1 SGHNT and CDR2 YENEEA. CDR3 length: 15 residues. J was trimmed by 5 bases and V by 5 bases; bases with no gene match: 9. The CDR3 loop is CASSLGTGDNHEQYF. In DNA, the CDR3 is TGTGCCAGCAGCCTCGGGACAGGGGACAACCACGAGCAGTACTTC.

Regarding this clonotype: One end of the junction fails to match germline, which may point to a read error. The CDR3 DNA follows: TGTGCCACCAGGGACCCGAACAATGAGCAATTCTTC. This gives the protein CATRDPNNEQFF. V and J are TRBV6-6 and TRBJ2-1; D possibly uses TRBD1 or TRBD2 (5 bases each). The germline V gene encodes CDR1 MNHNY and CDR2 SVGAGI (reference sequence). This CDR3 contains 12 residues.

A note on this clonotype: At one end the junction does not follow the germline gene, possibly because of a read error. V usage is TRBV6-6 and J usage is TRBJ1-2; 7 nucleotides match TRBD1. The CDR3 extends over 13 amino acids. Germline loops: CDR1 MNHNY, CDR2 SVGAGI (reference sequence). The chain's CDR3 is CDSSYGNRGGYTF. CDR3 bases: TGTGACAGCAGTTACGGAAACAGGGGCGGCTACACCTTC.

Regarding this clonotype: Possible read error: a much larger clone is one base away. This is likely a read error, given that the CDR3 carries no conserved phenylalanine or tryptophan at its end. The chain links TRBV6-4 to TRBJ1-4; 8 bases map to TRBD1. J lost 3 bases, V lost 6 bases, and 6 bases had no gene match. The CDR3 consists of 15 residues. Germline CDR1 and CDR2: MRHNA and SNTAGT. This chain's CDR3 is CASSRDRGPNEKLFL. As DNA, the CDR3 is TGTGCCAGCAGCCGTGACAGGGGACCTAATGAAAAACTGTTTCTT.